Each of the 18 T cell receptor beta chains below was sequenced from the same sample in a study of siplizumab effects on memory and regulatory T cells. This table comes from immunoSEQ multiplex PCR, and its TCRdb copy is limited to in-frame clones, with some not included. Of 85,000 to 130,000 clones listed, roughly nine tenths are singletons. The sample was Tregs sorted from blood. The receptors shown here come from a human donor in good health.

The chain is built from TRBV25-1 and TRBJ1-2; D possibly corresponds to TRBD1 (5 bases). Trimming removed 2 bases from V and 4 bases from J, with 14 bases in between. Germline loops: CDR1 MGHDK, CDR2 SYGVNS. The CDR3 runs 15 residues. The CDR3 is CASSERDVGIYGYTF. CDR3 in DNA: TGTGCCAGCAGTGAACGGGACGTAGGGATCTATGGCTACACCTTC.

The rearrangement links TRBV6-5 to TRBJ2-7; D unresolved. The V end was cut by 3 bases, the J end by 2 bases, with 14 bases between. CDR3 length: 15 residues. Per the germline V gene, CDR1 is MNHEY and CDR2 is SVGAGI. CDR3 loop: CASSYKAFAAYEQYF. The DNA of the CDR3 is TGTGCCAGCAGTTATAAGGCGTTTGCAGCCTACGAGCAGTACTTC.

The rearrangement links TRBV5-4 to TRBJ2-5; TRBD2 matches at 9 bases. V was pared by 1 base and J by 1 base, with 2 bases of the junction left unmatched. The CDR3 sequence is 15 residues long. Germline V gives CDR1 SGHNT, CDR2 YYREEE (reference sequence). CDR3 nucleotide sequence: TGTGCCAGCAGCTTGCCTAGCGGGGCCCAAGAGACCCAGTACTTC. Its protein is CASSLPSGAQETQYF. Filled out from reference TRBV5-4 and TRBJ2-5, the complete variable domain reads ETGVTQSPTHLIKTRGQQVTLRCSSQSGHNTVSWYQQALGQGPQFIFQYYREEENGRGNFPPRFSGLQFPNYSSELNVNALELDDSALYLCASSLPSGAQETQYFGPGTRLLVL.

This chain connects TRBV4-1 to TRBJ2-6, with D perhaps TRBD1 (6 bases). The CDR3 is 16 residues long. Trimming removed 1 base from V and 2 bases from J, with 9 bases in between. CDR1 MGHRA and CDR2 YSYEKL come from the germline V gene. The CDR3 loop reads CASSQGAGAGANVLTF. CDR3 in DNA: TGCGCCAGCAGCCAAGGGGCAGGGGCTGGGGCCAACGTCCTGACTTTC.

V and J are TRBV6-6 and TRBJ2-5; D is unresolved. Deletions cut 10 bases from V and 4 bases from J, with 16 bases between. The CDR3 length is 13 residues. CDR1 MNHNY and CDR2 SVGAGI come from the germline V gene (reference sequence). Here the CDR3 reads CATALSVRETQYF. In nucleotides, the CDR3 is TGTGCCACCGCCTTGTCCGTGAGAGAGACCCAGTACTTC.

The chain uses TRBV6-1 and TRBJ2-7; perhaps TRBD1 as D (6 bases). This CDR3 spans 13 amino acids. Trimming left V 8 bases short and J 3 bases short, with 14 bases between. The germline CDR1 and CDR2 sequences are MNHNS and SASEGT. In DNA form, the CDR3 reads TGTGCCAGCTGGGACAATTGGGACTACGAGCAGTACTTC. Its translation is CASWDNWDYEQYF.

The chain links TRBV7-8 to TRBJ2-1, with 12 bases that match TRBD2. CDR3 size: 19 residues. Trimming at V came to 5 bases and at J to 4 bases, leaving 15 bases not matched to a gene. CDR1 and CDR2 from the germline V gene are SGHVS and FQNEAQ. CDR3 sequence (DNA): TGTGCCAGCAGCCAGACTAGCGGGAGAATCCCGCTGTCTTACAATGAGCAGTTCTTC. Translated: CASSQTSGRIPLSYNEQFF.

This rearrangement joins TRBV5-4 to TRBJ2-3; the D gene could be TRBD1 or TRBD2 (5 bases each). Deletions cut 10 bases from V and 3 bases from J, with 18 bases between. CDR1 SGHNT and CDR2 YYREEE come from the germline V gene (reference sequence). The CDR3 totals 14 residues. The CDR3, as DNA: TGTGCCGAGGCGTCTTTTGGGGGAACAGATACGCAGTATTTT. Encoded protein: CAEASFGGTDTQYF.

The chain recombines TRBV5-4 with TRBJ1-4; a possible D gene is TRBD1 (5 bases). CDR1 and CDR2 (germline): SGHNT, YYREEE (reference sequence). V lost 6 bases, J lost 0 bases, and 12 bases lay in between. The CDR3 runs to 15 residues. The CDR3 region has the DNA TGTGCCAGCACCCTACGAGGGGCAACTAATGAAAAACTGTTTTTT. Protein sequence: CASTLRGATNEKLFF.

This clone was counted between two and nine times. The chain combines TRBV27 with TRBJ2-1, with 7 positions matching TRBD2. This CDR3 comprises 17 residues. CDR1 and CDR2 (germline): MNHEY, SMNVEV (reference sequence). V shed 2 bases, J shed 6 bases, and the junction held 13 bases outside the gene matches. The CDR3 loop is CASSLMGFEWGGNEQFF. The CDR3 region has the DNA TGTGCCAGCAGTTTAATGGGTTTCGAGTGGGGGGGCAATGAGCAGTTCTTC.

Comments on this clone: The identical CDR3 is also encoded by other nucleotide sequences in the sample. The V call is TRBV19, the J call TRBJ1-2; D is uncertain. This CDR3 region has 14 residues. Germline V gene sequence: CDR1 LNHDA, CDR2 SQIVND (reference sequence). The V and J ends lost 6 bases and 3 bases respectively, with 14 bases between them. CDR3 nucleotides: TGTGCCAGTAGGGAGGGCCCTAGCCACTATGGCTACACCTTC. Its protein product is CASREGPSHYGYTF.

This chain joins TRBV5-5 and TRBJ2-3; 7 bases match TRBD1. V lost 4 bases, J lost 2 bases, and 10 bases stayed unmatched. CDR1 is SGHKS, CDR2 YYEKEE, per germline (reference sequence). The CDR3 sequence is 16 residues long. CDR3 sequence reads: CASSNGQALLTDTQYF. DNA for the CDR3: TGTGCCAGCAGCAATGGACAGGCCCTTCTCACAGATACGCAGTATTTT. The complete variable domain, with remaining parts taken from reference TRBV5-5 and TRBJ2-3, reads DAGVTQSPTHLIKTRGQQVTLRCSPISGHKSVSWYQQVLGQGPQFIFQYYEKEERGRGNFPDRFSARQFPNYSSELNVNALLLGDSALYLCASSNGQALLTDTQYFGPGTRLTVL.

The chain is built from TRBV10-2 and TRBJ1-5, with 9 bases identical to TRBD1. The CDR3 has 14 residues. The junction had 3 bases not matched to a gene; V was cut back by 4 bases and J by 5 bases. CDR1 and CDR2 (germline): WSHSY, SAAADI. CDR3 in amino acids: CASSGRDRDQPQHF. The CDR3 DNA follows: TGCGCCAGCAGTGGCCGGGACAGGGATCAGCCCCAGCATTTT.

The rearrangement links TRBV7-2 to TRBJ2-3; unclear D gene. V lost 0 bases, J lost 2 bases, and 9 bases lay in between. This CDR3 region has 15 residues. Germline V gene data show CDR1 as SGHTA and CDR2 as FQGNSA. The DNA of the CDR3 is TGTGCCAGCAGCTTAGCGCTTGTATTCACAGATACGCAGTATTTT. This gives the protein CASSLALVFTDTQYF.

CDR3 loop: CASSLVGESGNTIYF. CDR3 nucleotide sequence: TGTGCCAGCAGCTTGGTAGGGGAAAGTGGAAACACCATATATTTT. This chain links TRBV5-6 with TRBJ1-3; D perhaps matches TRBD1 (5 bases). The CDR3 totals 15 residues. Germline V gives CDR1 SGHDT, CDR2 YYEEEE. The germline V and J ends were trimmed by 0 bases and 3 bases, with 10 bases remaining between them.

The chain uses TRBV6-5 and TRBJ1-1, with TRBD1 matching over 7 bases. Trimming removed 1 base from V and 12 bases from J; junction bases left unmatched: 8. The CDR3 runs to 13 residues. Germline CDR1 reads MNHEY; CDR2 reads SVGAGI. This chain's CDR3 is CASSYWDRGRTFF. Here the CDR3 DNA reads TGTGCCAGCAGTTACTGGGACAGAGGTAGAACTTTCTTT.

CDR3 DNA sequence: TGCGCCAGCAGTCCTCCCGGGAGATTCCGTGAGCAGTTCTTC. It yields the protein CASSPPGRFREQFF. The V and J genes are TRBV10-1 and TRBJ2-1; weak D call: TRBD2 (6 bases). V was clipped by 5 bases and J by 9 bases, with 17 bases between them. CDR3 length: 14 residues. The germline V gene has CDR1 WNHNN and CDR2 SYGVQD (reference sequence).

The V and J genes are TRBV5-8 and TRBJ2-7; D ambiguous. The CDR3 has 10 residues. Germline V gene lookup returns CDR1 SGHTS and CDR2 YDEGEE. V lost 2 bases to trimming and J lost 3 bases, with 0 bases between them. The DNA for the CDR3 is TGTGCCAGCAGCTTCTACGAGCAGTACTTC. This sequence encodes CASSFYEQYF. Drawing the rest from reference TRBV5-8 and TRBJ2-7, the complete variable domain is EAGVTQSPTHLIKTRGQQATLRCSPISGHTSVYWYQQALGLGLQFLLWYDEGEERNRGNFPPRFSGRQFPNYSSELNVNALELEDSALYLCASSFYEQYFGPGTRLTVT.